Presented here are 24 T cell receptor beta chains from one specimen sequenced in a study of blood T cell repertoires in COVID-19. Method: immunoSEQ multiplex PCR; TCRdb's copy keeps in-frame clones and lacks some. The repertoire holds around 78,000 clones, with roughly 90% as singletons. Sequencing input: peripheral blood. The receptors come from a man in his forties or fifties with active or convalescent COVID-19.

The V gene is TRBV24-1, the J gene TRBJ1-5; D is unresolved. Trimming pared 8 bases from V and 0 bases from J, leaving 19 bases between. The germline V gene encodes CDR1 KGHDR and CDR2 SFDVKD. The CDR3 has 17 residues. DNA of the CDR3: TGTGCCACCACCACTTATAGTCAAGAGTATAGCAATCAGCCCCAGCATTTT. Residues: CATTTYSQEYSNQPQHF.

The chain has TRBV9 and TRBJ2-3; perhaps TRBD2 as D (5 bases). The CDR3 spans 15 residues. V was pared by 2 bases and J by 0 bases, with 10 bases between. Germline loops: CDR1 SGDLS, CDR2 YYNGEE. The CDR3 nucleotides are TGTGCCAGCAGCGTGTTAGCGTCTAGCACAGATACGCAGTATTTT. Translation: CASSVLASSTDTQYF.

CDR3 residues: CASSTSGRTNTQYF. The DNA of the CDR3 is TGTGCCAGCAGCACTAGCGGGAGGACAAATACGCAGTATTTT. The rearrangement uses TRBV11-2 and TRBJ2-3; 12 nucleotides match TRBD2. Germline V gene sequence: CDR1 SGHAT, CDR2 FQNNGV. This CDR3 has 14 amino acids. V shed 5 bases and J 7 bases; nucleotides not matched to a gene: 4.

The J gene is TRBJ2-1, the V gene TRBV6-6, with no clear D. Germline V CDR1 and CDR2: MNHNY, SVGAGI (reference sequence). This CDR3 has 12 residues. Trimming pared 5 bases from V and 6 bases from J, leaving 8 bases between. The CDR3 loop is CASSTTPNEQFF. CDR3 DNA sequence: TGTGCCAGCAGTACTACACCCAATGAGCAGTTCTTC.

The rearrangement joins TRBV2 to TRBJ1-5; D is perhaps TRBD1 (5 bases). The ends were cut back, 2 bases at V and 6 bases at J, with 14 bases in the middle. Germline V gene data show CDR1 as SNHLY and CDR2 as FYNNEI. The length of the CDR3 is 15 residues. DNA of the CDR3: TGTGCCAGCAGTGAAAATAGTTTCGACAGTCAGCCCCAGCATTTT. Translating it yields CASSENSFDSQPQHF.

The chain has TRBV27 and TRBJ2-3, with 7 bases aligning to TRBD2. This CDR3 region has 16 residues. CDR1 and CDR2 from the germline V gene are MNHEY and SMNVEV (reference sequence). Trimming at V came to 2 bases and at J to 6 bases, leaving 11 bases not matched to a gene. CDR3 DNA: TGTGCCAGCAGTTTAGCGCGCGGGAGTAGGTCGGATACGCAGTATTTT. This gives the protein CASSLARGSRSDTQYF.

The J gene is TRBJ2-7, the V gene TRBV5-1; no reliable D call. The germline gives CDR1 SGHRS, CDR2 YFSETQ. Trimming shortened V by 0 bases and J by 7 bases, and 17 bases separated the two germline ends. The CDR3 extends over 15 amino acids. The DNA for the CDR3 is TGCGCCAGCAGCTTGGGGTGGAGCGAACCGCGGGAGCAGTACTTC. Protein product: CASSLGWSEPREQYF.

This chain connects TRBV25-1 to TRBJ1-1, with TRBD1 matching over 7 bases. Germline V lookup: CDR1 MGHDK, CDR2 SYGVNS. The trim removed 3 bases at V and 1 base at J, leaving 5 bases unmatched. The CDR3 runs 15 residues. DNA of the CDR3: TGTGCCAGCAGTGACCCTAGGACAGGGAACACTGAAGCTTTCTTT. It encodes CASSDPRTGNTEAFF.

The chain links TRBV18 to TRBJ1-4; TRBD1 matches 7 bases. Germline V CDR1 and CDR2: KGHSH, LQKENI. This CDR3 has 15 residues. Germline trimming cut 3 bases from V and 8 bases from J; bases unmatched to any gene: 9. DNA of the CDR3: TGTGCCAGCTCACCCGACAGGGCCAGAGGAGAAAAACTGTTTTTT. Translation: CASSPDRARGEKLFF.

The chain links TRBV11-2 to TRBJ2-5; 7 bases fit TRBD1. V lost 4 bases and J lost 4; bases outside the gene matches: 12. The germline V gene encodes CDR1 SGHAT and CDR2 FQNNGV. This CDR3 has 16 amino acids. The CDR3 coding sequence is TGTGCCAGCAGCTCGACTCAAAGACAGGGCAGAGAGACCCAGTACTTC. Its protein is CASSSTQRQGRETQYF. Full variable domain (missing parts from reference TRBV11-2 and TRBJ2-5): EAGVAQSPRYKIIEKRQSVAFWCNPISGHATLYWYQQILGQGPKLLIQFQNNGVVDDSQLPKDRFSAERLKGVDSTLKIQPAKLEDSAVYLCASSSTQRQGRETQYFGPGTRLLVL.

This rearrangement joins TRBV5-8 to TRBJ2-6; 8 bases align to TRBD1. The CDR3 is 18 residues long. CDR1 SGHTS and CDR2 YDEGEE come from the germline V gene. Trimming at V came to 3 bases and at J to 0 bases, leaving 8 bases not matched to a gene. For the CDR3, the DNA is TGTGCCAGCAGCTGGGCCGGGACAGGTAGCTCTGGGGCCAACGTCCTGACTTTC. This translates into CASSWAGTGSSGANVLTF. Complete variable domain (other parts from reference TRBV5-8 and TRBJ2-6): EAGVTQSPTHLIKTRGQQATLRCSPISGHTSVYWYQQALGLGLQFLLWYDEGEERNRGNFPPRFSGRQFPNYSSELNVNALELEDSALYLCASSWAGTGSSGANVLTFGAGSRLTVL.

The genes are TRBV2 and TRBJ2-5, with 8 bases lining up with TRBD1. CDR1 SNHLY and CDR2 FYNNEI come from the germline V gene. V lost 7 bases and J lost 2; bases outside the gene matches: 6. The CDR3 runs 14 residues. In nucleotides, the CDR3 is TGTGCCAGCACTCAGGACAGGGTACAAGAGACCCAGTACTTC. Its protein is CASTQDRVQETQYF.

This clone was detected once. The rearrangement links TRBV11-2 to TRBJ2-7, with D perhaps matching TRBD2 (6 bases). V dropped 4 bases and J dropped 3 bases, with 13 bases sitting between them. CDR3 length: 14 amino acids. CDR1 SGHAT and CDR2 FQNNGV come from the germline V gene. Written as DNA, the CDR3 is TGTGCCAGCAGCTGGAGGGGAGCTAACTACGAGCAGTACTTC. Translated: CASSWRGANYEQYF.

The chain carries TRBV4-3 and TRBJ2-3; D call uncertain. Germline V gene lookup returns CDR1 LGHNA and CDR2 YSLEER. This CDR3 contains 15 residues. Trimming cost V 0 bases and J 6 bases, with 13 bases left between them. The CDR3: CASSQEARSVDTQYF. The CDR3 DNA reads TGCGCCAGCAGCCAAGAGGCTAGAAGTGTCGATACGCAGTATTTT.

The rearrangement joins TRBV5-1 to TRBJ2-1; TRBD2 matches 12 bases. V lost 0 bases, J lost 4 bases, and 2 bases stayed unmatched. The germline V gene encodes CDR1 SGHRS and CDR2 YFSETQ. This CDR3 spans 16 amino acids. This chain's CDR3 is CASSLAGLAGYNEQFF. CDR3 in DNA: TGCGCCAGCAGCTTGGCAGGACTAGCGGGATACAATGAGCAGTTCTTC.

The rearrangement uses TRBV2 and TRBJ2-7, with 13 bases identical to TRBD2. The CDR3 has 14 residues. Trimming took 6 bases from V and 6 from J; bases not matched to a gene: 5. Germline loops: CDR1 SNHLY, CDR2 FYNNEI. The CDR3: CASRRTSGGPEQYF. DNA for the CDR3: TGTGCCAGCAGGCGGACTAGCGGGGGTCCCGAGCAGTACTTC.

The rearrangement joins TRBV5-5 to TRBJ1-5; D is unresolved. CDR1 SGHKS and CDR2 YYEKEE come from the germline V gene (reference sequence). This CDR3 contains 14 residues. Trimming took off 4 bases at V and 4 bases at J, with 12 bases between the two ends. The CDR3 bases are TGTGCCAGCAGCCAAACGGGAGATAATCAGCCCCAGCATTTT. Protein sequence: CASSQTGDNQPQHF.

The J gene is TRBJ2-5, the V gene TRBV28; TRBD1 aligns across 9 bases. V dropped 2 bases and J dropped 5; count of bases not matched to a gene: 6. The CDR3 has 15 residues. Germline V lookup: CDR1 MDHEN, CDR2 SYDVKM. The CDR3 DNA reads as TGTGCCAGCAGTTTACCCCAGACAGGGGGGGAGACCCAGTACTTC. It codes for CASSLPQTGGETQYF.

V and J are TRBV30 and TRBJ2-7; TRBD2 aligns across 7 bases. This CDR3 is built from 14 residues. The V and J ends lost 2 bases and 3 bases, in that order; junction bases with no gene match: 7. Germline V CDR1 and CDR2: GTSNPN, SVGIG (reference sequence). CDR3: CAWSYLAESYEQYF. The CDR3 coding sequence is TGTGCCTGGAGTTATCTAGCGGAAAGCTACGAGCAGTACTTC.

The rearrangement joins TRBV2 to TRBJ1-1; 7 positions match TRBD1. The ends lost 2 bases at V and 5 bases at J; junction bases unmatched: 5. The CDR3 runs to 14 residues. The germline V gene has CDR1 SNHLY and CDR2 FYNNEI. The CDR3 DNA reads TGTGCCAGCAGTGAAACACAGGGGTGGACTGAAGCTTTCTTT. It yields the protein CASSETQGWTEAFF.

The chain carries TRBV18 and TRBJ1-4; D ambiguous. V shed 2 bases and J shed 2 bases, with 9 bases lying between them. CDR3 size: 15 residues. Germline V CDR1 and CDR2: KGHSH, LQKENI. CDR3 sequence reads: CASSPGLQTNEKLFF. CDR3 coding DNA: TGTGCCAGCTCACCAGGCCTACAGACTAATGAAAAACTGTTTTTT. The entire variable domain, with the rest obtained from reference TRBV18 and TRBJ1-4, is as follows: NAGVMQNPRHLVRRRGQEARLRCSPMKGHSHVYWYRQLPEEGLKFMVYLQKENIIDESGMPKERFSAEFPKEGPSILRIQQVVRGDSAAYFCASSPGLQTNEKLFFGSGTQLSVL.

DNA for the CDR3: TGTGCCAGCAGCTTTACGGGAGGCAATGAGCAGTTCTTC. The encoded protein is CASSFTGGNEQFF. The genes are TRBV11-2 and TRBJ2-1, with TRBD2 matching over 7 bases. The CDR3 extends over 13 amino acids. J lost 6 bases, V lost 3 bases, and 2 bases had no gene match. Germline V gene data show CDR1 as SGHAT and CDR2 as FQNNGV.

CDR3 region: CASSPSTGGTSNTEAFF. The CDR3 DNA is TGTGCCAGCTCACCATCGACAGGGGGAACTTCCAACACTGAAGCTTTCTTT. The chain is built from TRBV18 and TRBJ1-1; 9 bases are a match to TRBD1. CDR1 and CDR2 (germline): KGHSH, LQKENI. The CDR3 sequence is 17 residues long. V lost 2 bases and J lost 2; bases outside the gene matches: 9.

The chain couples TRBV28 to TRBJ2-4, with TRBD1 identical over 7 bases. Germline trimming cut 6 bases from V and 2 bases from J; bases unmatched to any gene: 10. This CDR3 is 16 amino acids long. Per the germline V gene, CDR1 is MDHEN and CDR2 is SYDVKM. The CDR3 DNA reads as TGTGCCAGCAGCCCACCGGGGACAGTAACCAAAAACATTCAGTACTTC. Its protein is CASSPPGTVTKNIQYF.